This T cell receptor (beta chain) was found in a study of identical twins' blood T cells. Whole-study results and caveats: Shared CDR3 clonotype counts tracked mainly the product of cloneset sizes. Twins shared more top CDR3 clonotypes than unrelated donors did.

Reared together, all three twin pairs probably met the same infectious agents and vaccines. Libraries were made from RNA as TCR cDNA, using a modified protocol. TCRdb reanalysed the 5' RACE reads using MiXCR and keeps one entry per CDR3 protein. Seen here are roughly 380,000 distinct CDR3 sequences, about 28% observed once, and the top ten hold roughly 5.5%. A remark on this clonotype: Its specificity is not known.

Between the trimmed V and J ends, which lost 1 base and 5 bases, there was a span of 11 bases. Looked up from germline, CDR1 is LNHDA and CDR2 is SQIVND (reference sequence). The CDR3 is 14 amino acids. J is TRBJ1-1 and V is TRBV19; weak D call: TRBD1 (6 bases). The sample consisted of PBMCs. The clonotype originates from a woman between 18 and 55 years old in good health. The CDR3 sequence: CASSIAGVKTEAFF. The CDR3, as DNA: TGTGCCAGTAGTATAGCAGGGGTAAAAACTGAAGCTTTCTTT.